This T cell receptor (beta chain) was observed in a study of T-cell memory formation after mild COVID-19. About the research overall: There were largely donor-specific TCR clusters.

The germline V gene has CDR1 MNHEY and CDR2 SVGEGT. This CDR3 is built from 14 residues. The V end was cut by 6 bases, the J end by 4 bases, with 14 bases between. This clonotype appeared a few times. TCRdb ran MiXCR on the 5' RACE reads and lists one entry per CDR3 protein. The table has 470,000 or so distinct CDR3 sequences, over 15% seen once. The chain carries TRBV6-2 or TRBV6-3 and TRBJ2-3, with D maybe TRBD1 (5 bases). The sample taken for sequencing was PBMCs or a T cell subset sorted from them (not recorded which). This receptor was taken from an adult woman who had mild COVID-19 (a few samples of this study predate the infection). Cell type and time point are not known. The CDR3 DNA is TGTGCCAGCAGCCCTAGGGGCCCACCAGATACGCAGTATTTT. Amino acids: CASSPRGPPDTQYF.